A selection of T cell receptor beta chains follows, all from one sample in a study of T-cell reconstitution after alpha-beta-depleted transplantation in children. TCRdb reprocessed the PCR reads via MiXCR and lists one record per CDR3 protein. The table shows about 290,000 distinct CDR3 sequences, with 10% occurring only once. The sequences come from PBMCs, collected before TCRalphabeta/CD19-depleted stem cell transplant. Source of these receptors: a boy under three years old with acute myeloid leukemia, due to receive a stem cell transplant. The CDR3 runs from the conserved cysteine through the conserved F or W. The D gene is left open where the match is weak.

TRBV14,TRBJ1-2,NA,CASNRRGSYGYTF
TRBV12-3/TRBV12-4,TRBJ2-7,TRBD2,CASSAGVQAYEQYF
TRBV18,TRBJ2-2,NA,CASSPKSASNTGELFF
TRBV5-1,TRBJ2-7,NA,CASSLAAGFIYEQYF
TRBV7-6,TRBJ2-3,TRBD1,CASSLAQTGLVTDTQYF
TRBV29-1,TRBJ2-7,TRBD1,CSATVSGTGRLEQYF
TRBV4-1,TRBJ2-3,NA,CASSQEVSTDTQYF
TRBV7-3,TRBJ2-2,TRBD2,CASSPLPGLATTGELFF
TRBV6-5,TRBJ2-1,NA,CASSMGNEQFF
TRBV10-3,TRBJ2-5,NA,CAISEFDSRETQYF
TRBV20-1,TRBJ1-2,TRBD1,CSAPYRQGNYGYTF
TRBV2,TRBJ2-7,TRBD1,CASSPGTGERSSYEQYF
TRBV5-1,TRBJ1-4,TRBD1,CASSQDRMQLFF
TRBV3-1,TRBJ1-2,NA,CASSQGRTEVYGYTF
TRBV6-1,TRBJ2-5,TRBD1,CASRGRDSKETQYF
TRBV10-3,TRBJ2-7,NA,CATRPSSYEQYF
TRBV9,TRBJ1-2,TRBD1,CASSVGDRGVRGYTF
TRBV24-1,TRBJ2-5,NA,CATSDLRAERETQYF